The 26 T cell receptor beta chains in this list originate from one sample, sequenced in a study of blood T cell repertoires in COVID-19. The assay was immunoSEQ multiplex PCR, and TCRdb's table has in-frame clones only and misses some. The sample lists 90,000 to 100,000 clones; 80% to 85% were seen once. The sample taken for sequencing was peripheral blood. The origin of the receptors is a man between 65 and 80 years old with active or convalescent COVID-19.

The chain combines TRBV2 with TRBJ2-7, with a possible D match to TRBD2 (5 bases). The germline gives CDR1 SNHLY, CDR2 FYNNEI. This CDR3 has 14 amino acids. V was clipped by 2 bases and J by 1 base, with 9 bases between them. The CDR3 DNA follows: TGTGCCAGCAGTGAACGGACTCCATCCTACGAGCAGTACTTC. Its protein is CASSERTPSYEQYF. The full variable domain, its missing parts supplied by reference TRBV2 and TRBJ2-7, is EPEVTQTPSHQVTQMGQEVILRCVPISNHLYFYWYRQILGQKVEFLVSFYNNEISEKSEIFDDQFSVERPDGSNFTLKIRSTKLEDSAMYFCASSERTPSYEQYFGPGTRLTVT.

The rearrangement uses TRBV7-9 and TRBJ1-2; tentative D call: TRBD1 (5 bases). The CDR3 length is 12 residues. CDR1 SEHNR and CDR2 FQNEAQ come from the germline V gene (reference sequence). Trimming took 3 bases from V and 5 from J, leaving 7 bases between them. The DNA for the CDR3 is TGTGCCAGCAGCTTGGGGGGGTATGGCTACACCTTC. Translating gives CASSLGGYGYTF.

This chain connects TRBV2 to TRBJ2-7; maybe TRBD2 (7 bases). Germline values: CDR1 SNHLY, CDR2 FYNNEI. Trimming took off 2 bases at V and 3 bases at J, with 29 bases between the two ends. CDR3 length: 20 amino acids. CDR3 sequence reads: CASSEYPSLGGRRIGYEQYF. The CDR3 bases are TGTGCCAGCAGTGAATACCCTTCCCTCGGGGGGCGCCGGATCGGCTACGAGCAGTACTTC.

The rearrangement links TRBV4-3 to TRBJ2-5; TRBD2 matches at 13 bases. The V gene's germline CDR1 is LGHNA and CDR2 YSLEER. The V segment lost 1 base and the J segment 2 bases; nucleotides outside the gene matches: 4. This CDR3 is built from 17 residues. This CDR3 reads CASSQGTSGGIQETQYF. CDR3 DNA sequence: TGCGCCAGCAGCCAAGGGACTAGCGGGGGTATACAAGAGACCCAGTACTTC.

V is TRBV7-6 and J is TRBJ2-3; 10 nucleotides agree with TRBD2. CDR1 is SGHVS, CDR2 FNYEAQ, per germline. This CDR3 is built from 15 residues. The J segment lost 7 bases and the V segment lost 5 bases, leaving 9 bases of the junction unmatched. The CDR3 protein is CASSPSSGGVHTQYF. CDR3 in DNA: TGTGCCAGCAGCCCATCTAGCGGGGGCGTTCATACGCAGTATTTT.

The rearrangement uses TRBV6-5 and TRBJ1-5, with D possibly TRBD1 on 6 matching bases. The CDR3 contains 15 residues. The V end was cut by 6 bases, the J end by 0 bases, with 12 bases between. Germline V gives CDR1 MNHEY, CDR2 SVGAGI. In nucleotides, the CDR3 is TGTGCCAGCAGATCAGGACAGTCTAGCAATCAGCCCCAGCATTTT. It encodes CASRSGQSSNQPQHF.

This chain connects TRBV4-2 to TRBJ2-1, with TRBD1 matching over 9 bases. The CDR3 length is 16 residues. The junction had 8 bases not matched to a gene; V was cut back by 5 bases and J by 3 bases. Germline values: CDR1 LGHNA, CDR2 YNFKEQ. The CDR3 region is CASSGGTGRIYNEQFF. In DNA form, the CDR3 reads TGTGCCAGCAGCGGAGGGACAGGGCGGATCTACAATGAGCAGTTCTTC.

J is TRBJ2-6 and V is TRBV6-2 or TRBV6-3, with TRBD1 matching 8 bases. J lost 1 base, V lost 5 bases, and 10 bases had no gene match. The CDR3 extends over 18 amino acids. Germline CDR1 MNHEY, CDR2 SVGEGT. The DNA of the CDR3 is TGTGCCAGCAGTCCGGGACAGGTCAGCTTTTCTGGGGCCAACGTCCTGACTTTC. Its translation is CASSPGQVSFSGANVLTF.

This CDR3 reads CASSRTGGRMNTEAFF. The CDR3 nucleotides are TGTGCCAGCAGCCGGACAGGGGGCCGGATGAACACTGAAGCTTTCTTT. The rearrangement joins TRBV6-6 to TRBJ1-1; 11 nucleotides agree with TRBD1. The CDR3 sequence is 16 residues long. Germline assignment: CDR1 MNHNY and CDR2 SVGAGI (reference sequence). V shed 6 bases, J shed 0 bases, and the junction held 6 bases outside the gene matches.

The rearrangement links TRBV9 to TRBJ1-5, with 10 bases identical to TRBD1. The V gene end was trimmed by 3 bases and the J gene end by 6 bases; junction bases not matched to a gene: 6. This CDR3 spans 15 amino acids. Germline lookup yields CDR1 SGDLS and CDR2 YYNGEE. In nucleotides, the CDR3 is TGTGCCAGCAGCGCGGGACAGGGGATGGGTCAGCCCCAGCATTTT. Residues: CASSAGQGMGQPQHF.

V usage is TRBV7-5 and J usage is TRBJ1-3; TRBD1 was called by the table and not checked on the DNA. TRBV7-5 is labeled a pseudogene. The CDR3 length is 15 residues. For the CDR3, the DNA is TGTGCCAGAAGCTCTGGGACAGGCTCTGGAAACACCATATATTTT. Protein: CARSSGTGSGNTIYF.

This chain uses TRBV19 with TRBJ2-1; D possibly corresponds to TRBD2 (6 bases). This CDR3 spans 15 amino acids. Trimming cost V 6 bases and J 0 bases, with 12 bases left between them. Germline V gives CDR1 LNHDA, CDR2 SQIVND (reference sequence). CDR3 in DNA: TGTGCCAGTAGGCCTCGGACTAACTCCTACAATGAGCAGTTCTTC. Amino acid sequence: CASRPRTNSYNEQFF.

The DNA for the CDR3 is TGTGCCAGTAGTAACGACATACAAGAGACCCAGTACTTC. As protein: CASSNDIQETQYF. The chain links TRBV19 to TRBJ2-5; D call uncertain. The CDR3 consists of 13 residues. V lost 4 bases and J lost 2, with 8 bases in between. Germline V gene sequence: CDR1 LNHDA, CDR2 SQIVND (reference sequence).

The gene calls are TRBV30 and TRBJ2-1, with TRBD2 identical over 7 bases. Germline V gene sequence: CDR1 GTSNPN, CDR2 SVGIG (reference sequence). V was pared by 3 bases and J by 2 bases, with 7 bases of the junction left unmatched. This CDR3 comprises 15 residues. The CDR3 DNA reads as TGTGCCTGGAGCCTAGTCGGGACTACCTACAATGAGCAGTTCTTC. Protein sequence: CAWSLVGTTYNEQFF.

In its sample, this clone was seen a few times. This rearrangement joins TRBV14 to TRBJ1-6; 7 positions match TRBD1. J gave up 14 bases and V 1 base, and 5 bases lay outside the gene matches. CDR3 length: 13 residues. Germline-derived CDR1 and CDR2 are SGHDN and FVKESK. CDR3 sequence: CASSQGQGVTLHF. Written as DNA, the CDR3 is TGTGCCAGCAGCCAAGGTCAGGGGGTGACCCTCCACTTT.

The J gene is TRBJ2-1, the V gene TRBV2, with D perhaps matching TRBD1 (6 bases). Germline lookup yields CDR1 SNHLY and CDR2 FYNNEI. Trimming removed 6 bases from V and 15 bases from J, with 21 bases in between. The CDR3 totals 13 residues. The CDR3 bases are TGTGCCAGCAGCGAGGGGGTATCCAACAGGCGGTTCTTC. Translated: CASSEGVSNRRFF.

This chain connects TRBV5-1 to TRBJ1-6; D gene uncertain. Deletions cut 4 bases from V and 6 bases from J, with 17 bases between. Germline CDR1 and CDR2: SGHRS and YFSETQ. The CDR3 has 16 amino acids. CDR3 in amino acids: CASSPPTVSGNSPLHF. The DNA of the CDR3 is TGCGCCAGCAGCCCCCCCACCGTGTCCGGTAATTCACCCCTCCACTTT.

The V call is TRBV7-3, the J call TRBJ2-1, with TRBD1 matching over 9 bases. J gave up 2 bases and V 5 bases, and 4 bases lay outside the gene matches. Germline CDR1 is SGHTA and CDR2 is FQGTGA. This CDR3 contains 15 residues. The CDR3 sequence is CASSRQGGTYNEQFF. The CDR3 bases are TGTGCCAGCAGCAGACAGGGGGGGACCTACAATGAGCAGTTCTTC.

In DNA, the CDR3 is TGTGCCAGCAGCCCACTAGCGGCACACGTCCAAGAGACCCAGTACTTC. Its protein is CASSPLAAHVQETQYF. The rearrangement uses TRBV5-6 and TRBJ2-5; TRBD2 matches 8 bases. V trimming: 4 bases; J trimming: 1 base; junction bases outside the gene matches: 9. The CDR3 loop spans 16 amino acids. The germline V gene has CDR1 SGHDT and CDR2 YYEEEE.

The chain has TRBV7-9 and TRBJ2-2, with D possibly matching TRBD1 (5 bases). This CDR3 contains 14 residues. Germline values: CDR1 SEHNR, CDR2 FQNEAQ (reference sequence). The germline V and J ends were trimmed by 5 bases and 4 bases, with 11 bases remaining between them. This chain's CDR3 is CASSLQGSTGELFF. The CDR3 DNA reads TGTGCCAGCAGCCTCCAGGGATCCACCGGGGAGCTGTTTTTT.

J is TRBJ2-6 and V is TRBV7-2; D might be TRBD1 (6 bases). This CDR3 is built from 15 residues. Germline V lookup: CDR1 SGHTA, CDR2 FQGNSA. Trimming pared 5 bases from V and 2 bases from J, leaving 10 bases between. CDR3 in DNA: TGTGCCAGCAGCCCCAAGGGGGCTGGGGCCAACGTCCTGACTTTC. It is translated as CASSPKGAGANVLTF.

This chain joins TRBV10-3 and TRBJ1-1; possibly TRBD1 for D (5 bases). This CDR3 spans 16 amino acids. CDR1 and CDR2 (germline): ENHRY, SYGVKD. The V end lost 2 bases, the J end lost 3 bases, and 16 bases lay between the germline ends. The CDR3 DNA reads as TGTGCCATCAGTGAGGGAAGGGGCGTTGGGGACACTGAAGCTTTCTTT. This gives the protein CAISEGRGVGDTEAFF.

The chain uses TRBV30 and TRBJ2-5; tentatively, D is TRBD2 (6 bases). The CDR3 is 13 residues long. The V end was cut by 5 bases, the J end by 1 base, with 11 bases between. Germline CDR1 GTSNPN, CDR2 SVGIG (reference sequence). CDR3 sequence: CAWSSGLQETQYF. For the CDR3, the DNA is TGTGCCTGGTCAAGCGGGCTCCAAGAGACCCAGTACTTC.

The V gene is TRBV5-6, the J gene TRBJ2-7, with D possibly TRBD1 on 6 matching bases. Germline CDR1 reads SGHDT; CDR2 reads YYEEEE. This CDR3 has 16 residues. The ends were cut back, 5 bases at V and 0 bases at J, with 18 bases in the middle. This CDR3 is CASSLRGGSRSYEQYF. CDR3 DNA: TGTGCCAGCAGTTTGAGAGGGGGATCCCGCTCCTACGAGCAGTACTTC.

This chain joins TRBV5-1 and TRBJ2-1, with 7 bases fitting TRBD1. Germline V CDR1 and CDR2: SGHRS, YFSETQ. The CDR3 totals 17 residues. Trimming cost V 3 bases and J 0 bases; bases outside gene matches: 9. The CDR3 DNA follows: TGCGCCAGCAGCTCTCTCACAGGGGTCAGCTCCTACAATGAGCAGTTCTTC. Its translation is CASSSLTGVSSYNEQFF.

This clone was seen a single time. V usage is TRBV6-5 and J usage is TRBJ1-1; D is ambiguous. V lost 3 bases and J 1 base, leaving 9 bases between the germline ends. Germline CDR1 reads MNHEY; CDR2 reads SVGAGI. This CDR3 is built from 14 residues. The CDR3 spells CASSYAGENTEAFF. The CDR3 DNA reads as TGTGCCAGCAGTTATGCCGGGGAGAACACTGAAGCTTTCTTT.